A single sample is the source of the 7 T cell receptor beta chains below, sequenced in a study of cytomegalovirus exposure and HLA in healthy donors. Vbeta (60) and Jbeta (13) primers were used in the PCR. Some clones are missing from TCRdb's copy, which holds only in-frame ones; the method was immunoSEQ multiplex PCR. The sample contains about 120,000 clones, roughly 73% of which appear only once. Specimen: PBMCs. The origin of the receptors is a woman in her twenties or thirties in good health and CMV-seronegative.

The rearrangement joins TRBV6-1 to TRBJ1-5; 7 nucleotides agree with TRBD1. The CDR3 is 14 amino acids. V dropped 2 bases and J dropped 9; count of bases not matched to a gene: 7. Germline CDR1 MNHNS, CDR2 SASEGT. CDR3 residues: CASSETQGPGPQHF. The DNA of the CDR3 is TGTGCCAGCAGTGAAACACAGGGGCCAGGGCCCCAGCATTTT.

The gene calls are TRBV6-5 and TRBJ2-3, with D maybe TRBD1 (6 bases). The CDR3 spans 15 residues. V was trimmed by 5 bases and J by 2 bases, leaving 14 bases between them. Germline CDR1 reads MNHEY; CDR2 reads SVGAGI. In nucleotides, the CDR3 is TGTGCCAGCAGTCCCACGGACAGACTCACAGATACGCAGTATTTT. Encoded protein: CASSPTDRLTDTQYF.

V is TRBV5-6 and J is TRBJ1-2; 7 nucleotides line up with TRBD1. Trimming cost V 3 bases and J 4 bases; bases outside gene matches: 6. The CDR3 is 14 residues long. Germline lookup yields CDR1 SGHDT and CDR2 YYEEEE. CDR3: CASSSKTGVYGYTF. CDR3 sequence (DNA): TGTGCCAGCAGCTCTAAAACAGGGGTCTATGGCTACACCTTC. Together with reference TRBV5-6 and TRBJ1-2, the CDR3 gives the full variable domain: DAGVTQSPTHLIKTRGQQVTLRCSPKSGHDTVSWYQQALGQGPQFIFQYYEEEERQRGNFPDRFSGHQFPNYSSELNVNALLLGDSALYLCASSSKTGVYGYTFGSGTRLTVV.

The rearrangement uses TRBV29-1 and TRBJ2-3, with D maybe TRBD1 (5 bases). Germline V gene sequence: CDR1 SQVTM, CDR2 ANQGSEA. CDR3 size: 12 residues. Trimming left V 6 bases short and J 2 bases short, with 9 bases between. This chain's CDR3 is CSVMTVTDTQYF. The CDR3 DNA reads as TGCAGCGTGATGACAGTCACAGATACGCAGTATTTT.

This chain uses TRBV5-1 with TRBJ2-1; TRBD2 is a possible D gene (6 bases). V gave up 3 bases and J gave up 3 bases, with 13 bases separating them. This CDR3 has 15 residues. The germline CDR1 and CDR2 sequences are SGHRS and YFSETQ. CDR3 in DNA: TGCGCCAGCAGCTCCGGAGGGAAAAGCTACAATGAGCAGTTCTTC. It specifies CASSSGGKSYNEQFF.

The V and J genes are TRBV5-1 and TRBJ2-7; 7 nucleotides agree with TRBD1. The CDR3 runs 14 residues. V trimming: 0 bases; J trimming: 5 bases; junction bases outside the gene matches: 5. CDR1 is SGHRS, CDR2 YFSETQ, per germline. This chain's CDR3 is CASSLGQGRDEQYF. The CDR3 nucleotides read TGCGCCAGCAGCTTGGGACAGGGCAGGGACGAGCAGTACTTC.

This chain connects TRBV9 to TRBJ2-7; a weak D match, TRBD1 (6 bases). V lost 1 base and J lost 1, with 9 bases in between. The germline CDR1 and CDR2 sequences are SGDLS and YYNGEE. The CDR3 contains 14 residues. CDR3 region: CASSVSTGSYEQYF. The CDR3 DNA reads TGTGCCAGCAGCGTAAGTACAGGGTCCTACGAGCAGTACTTC.